A selection of T cell receptor beta chains follows, all from one sample in a study of T-cell reconstitution after alpha-beta-depleted transplantation in children. TCRdb reanalysed the PCR reads using MiXCR and keeps one entry per CDR3 protein. Here the sample spans hundreds of thousands of distinct CDR3 sequences, about 15% being singletons. Sample: PBMCs from the stem cell graft donor, taken from the stem cell graft. The receptors derive from a human donor who donated a stem cell graft to a child with acute myeloid leukemia. CDR3s include the opening cysteine and the closing phenylalanine or tryptophan. Fields, in order: V gene, clone size, J gene, D gene, CDR3 DNA, CDR3 protein. A D gene is named only where the DNA matches it firmly. Rows give clone size only sometimes, using once, few, many, or a class for an expanded clone.

V gene: TRBV5-1
clone size: many
J gene: TRBJ2-7
D gene: NA
CDR3 DNA: TGCGCCAGCAGCTTAGGGGGGGCCACCTACGAGCAGTACTTC
CDR3 protein: CASSLGGATYEQYF

V gene: TRBV20-1
clone size: NA
J gene: TRBJ1-5
D gene: NA
CDR3 DNA: TGCAGTGCTAGTGGCGCAGGGGTTCAGCCCCAGCATTTT
CDR3 protein: CSASGAGVQPQHF

V gene: TRBV11-2
clone size: NA
J gene: TRBJ1-5
D gene: TRBD1
CDR3 DNA: TGTGCCAGCAGCTTACCGGGACAGGCCCAGCCCCAGCATTTT
CDR3 protein: CASSLPGQAQPQHF

V gene: TRBV5-1
clone size: NA
J gene: TRBJ1-1
D gene: TRBD1
CDR3 DNA: TGCGCCAGCAGCTCTGGACAGGGGATGTGGGCTTTCTTT
CDR3 protein: CASSSGQGMWAFF

V gene: TRBV11-2
clone size: few
J gene: TRBJ1-1
D gene: NA
CDR3 DNA: TGTGCCAGCAGCCTCCGGGCGGGGGCAAATGAAGCTTTCTTT
CDR3 protein: CASSLRAGANEAFF

V gene: TRBV12-3/TRBV12-4
clone size: NA
J gene: TRBJ1-5
D gene: NA
CDR3 DNA: TGTGCCAGCAGTATATATTGGACCGATAGCAATCAGCCCCAGCATTTT
CDR3 protein: CASSIYWTDSNQPQHF

V gene: TRBV7-8
clone size: few
J gene: TRBJ2-3
D gene: NA
CDR3 DNA: TGTGCCAGCAGCACCACAGGGTTGGATACGCAGTATTTT
CDR3 protein: CASSTTGLDTQYF

V gene: TRBV29-1
clone size: many
J gene: TRBJ2-2
D gene: NA
CDR3 DNA: TGCAGCGTTGACCTGGCAGTTAACACCGGGGAGCTGTTTTTT
CDR3 protein: CSVDLAVNTGELFF

V gene: TRBV6-5
clone size: few
J gene: TRBJ2-7
D gene: NA
CDR3 DNA: TGTGCCAGCAGTTACCGGACAGTGCCTACCTACGAGCAGTACTTC
CDR3 protein: CASSYRTVPTYEQYF

V gene: TRBV13
clone size: NA
J gene: TRBJ1-2
D gene: NA
CDR3 DNA: TGTGCCAGCAGCTTCGGGAGGGACGAGGGCTACACCTTC
CDR3 protein: CASSFGRDEGYTF

V gene: TRBV20-1
clone size: many
J gene: TRBJ2-1
D gene: NA
CDR3 DNA: TGCAGTGCTAGGGGCCCTTCGGATGAGCAGTTCTTC
CDR3 protein: CSARGPSDEQFF